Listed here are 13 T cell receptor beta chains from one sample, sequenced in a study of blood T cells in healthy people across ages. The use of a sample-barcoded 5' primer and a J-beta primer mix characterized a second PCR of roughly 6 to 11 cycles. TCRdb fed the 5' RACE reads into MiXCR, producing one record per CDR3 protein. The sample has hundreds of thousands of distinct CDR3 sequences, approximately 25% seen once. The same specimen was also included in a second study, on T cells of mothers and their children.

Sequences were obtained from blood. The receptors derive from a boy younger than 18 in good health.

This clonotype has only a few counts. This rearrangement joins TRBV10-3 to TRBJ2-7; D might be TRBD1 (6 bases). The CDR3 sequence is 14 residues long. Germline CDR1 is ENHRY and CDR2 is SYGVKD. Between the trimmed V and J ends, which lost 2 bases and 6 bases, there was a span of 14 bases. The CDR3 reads CAISEGGHEGEQYF. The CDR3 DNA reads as TGTGCCATCAGTGAGGGGGGCCACGAGGGCGAGCAGTACTTC.

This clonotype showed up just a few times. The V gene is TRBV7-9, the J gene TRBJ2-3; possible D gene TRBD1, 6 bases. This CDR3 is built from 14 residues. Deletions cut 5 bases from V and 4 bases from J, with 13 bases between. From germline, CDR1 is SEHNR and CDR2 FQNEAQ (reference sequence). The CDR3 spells CASSPGTRADTQYF. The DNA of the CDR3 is TGTGCCAGCAGCCCAGGGACACGAGCAGATACGCAGTATTTT.

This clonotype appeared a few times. The DNA of the CDR3 is TGTGCCAGCAGCTCCGGGGGGGGTCCTGATGAAAAACTGTTTTTT. This translates into CASSSGGGPDEKLFF. V is TRBV7-9 and J is TRBJ1-4; a weak D match, TRBD1 (5 bases). From germline, CDR1 is SEHNR and CDR2 FQNEAQ (reference sequence). The CDR3 has 15 residues. V lost 4 bases and J lost 6, with 15 bases in between.

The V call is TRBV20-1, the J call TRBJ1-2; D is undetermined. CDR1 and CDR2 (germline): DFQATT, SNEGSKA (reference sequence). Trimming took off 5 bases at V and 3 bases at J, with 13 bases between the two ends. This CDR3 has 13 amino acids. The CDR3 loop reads CSARGSRYYGYTF. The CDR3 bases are TGCAGTGCTCGCGGAAGCAGATACTATGGCTACACCTTC.

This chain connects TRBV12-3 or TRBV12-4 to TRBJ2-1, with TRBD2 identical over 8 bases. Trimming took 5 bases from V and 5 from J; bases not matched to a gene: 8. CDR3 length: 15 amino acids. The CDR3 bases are TGTGCCAGCAGTCGGACCGGGACTAGTCACAATGAGCAGTTCTTC. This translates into CASSRTGTSHNEQFF.

The CDR3 sequence: CSGRDWQGNEQYF. The CDR3 DNA is TGCAGCGGCCGGGACTGGCAAGGGAACGAGCAGTACTTC. V usage is TRBV29-1 and J usage is TRBJ2-5, with D perhaps TRBD2 (6 bases). The J call may be incorrect, as the DNA end agrees better with TRBJ2-7. The length of the CDR3 is 13 residues. Per the germline V gene, CDR1 is SQVTM and CDR2 is ANQGSEA.

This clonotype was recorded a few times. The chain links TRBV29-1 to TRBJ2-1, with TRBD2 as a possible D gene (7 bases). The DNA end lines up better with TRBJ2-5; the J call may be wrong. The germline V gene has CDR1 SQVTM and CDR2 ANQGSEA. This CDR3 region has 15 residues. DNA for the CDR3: TGCAGCGTTAAGGCGGGGGCTCAAATATCGGAGACCCAGTACTTC. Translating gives CSVKAGAQISETQYF.

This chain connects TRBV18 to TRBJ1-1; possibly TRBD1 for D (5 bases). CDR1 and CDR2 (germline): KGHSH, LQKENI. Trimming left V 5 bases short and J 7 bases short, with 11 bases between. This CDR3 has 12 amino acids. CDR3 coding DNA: TGTGCCAGCTCAACCAGGGAGAATGAAGCTTTCTTT. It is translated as CASSTRENEAFF.

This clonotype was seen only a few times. The DNA of the CDR3 is TGTGCCAGCAGCCAGCCGACAAGGGCGGTAAGCTCCTACAATGAGCAGTTCTTC. Translating it yields CASSQPTRAVSSYNEQFF. The chain couples TRBV4-2 to TRBJ2-1, with D uncertain. Trimming cost V 3 bases and J 0 bases, with 18 bases left between them. Per the germline V gene, CDR1 is LGHNA and CDR2 is YNFKEQ. The CDR3 spans 18 residues.

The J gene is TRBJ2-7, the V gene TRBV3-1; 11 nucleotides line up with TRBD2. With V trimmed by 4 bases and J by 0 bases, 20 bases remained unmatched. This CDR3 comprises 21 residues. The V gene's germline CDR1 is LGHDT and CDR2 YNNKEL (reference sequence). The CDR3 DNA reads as TGTGCCAGCAGCCGAGCTTACCCCGGTGGTAGCGGGAGGGGGAGCTCCTACGAGCAGTACTTC. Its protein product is CASSRAYPGGSGRGSSYEQYF.

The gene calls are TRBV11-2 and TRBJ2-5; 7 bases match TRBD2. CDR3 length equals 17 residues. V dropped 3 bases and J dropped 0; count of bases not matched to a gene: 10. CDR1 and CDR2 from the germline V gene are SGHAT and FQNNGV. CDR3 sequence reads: CASSFGGAGTYQETQYF. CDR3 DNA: TGTGCCAGCAGCTTCGGTGGAGCGGGGACGTACCAAGAGACCCAGTACTTC.

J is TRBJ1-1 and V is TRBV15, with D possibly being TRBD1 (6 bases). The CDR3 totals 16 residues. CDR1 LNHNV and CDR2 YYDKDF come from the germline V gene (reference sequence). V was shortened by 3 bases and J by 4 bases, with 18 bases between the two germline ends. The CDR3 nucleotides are TGTGCCACCAGCAGTCCAGGTTGGGGGCGGCCCACTGAAGCTTTCTTT. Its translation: CATSSPGWGRPTEAFF.

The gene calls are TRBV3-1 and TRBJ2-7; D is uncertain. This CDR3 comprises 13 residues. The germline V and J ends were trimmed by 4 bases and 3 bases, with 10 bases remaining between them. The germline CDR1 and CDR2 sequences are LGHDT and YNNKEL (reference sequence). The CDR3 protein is CASSPLGYYEQYF. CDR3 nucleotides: TGTGCCAGCAGCCCGCTCGGGTACTACGAGCAGTACTTC.